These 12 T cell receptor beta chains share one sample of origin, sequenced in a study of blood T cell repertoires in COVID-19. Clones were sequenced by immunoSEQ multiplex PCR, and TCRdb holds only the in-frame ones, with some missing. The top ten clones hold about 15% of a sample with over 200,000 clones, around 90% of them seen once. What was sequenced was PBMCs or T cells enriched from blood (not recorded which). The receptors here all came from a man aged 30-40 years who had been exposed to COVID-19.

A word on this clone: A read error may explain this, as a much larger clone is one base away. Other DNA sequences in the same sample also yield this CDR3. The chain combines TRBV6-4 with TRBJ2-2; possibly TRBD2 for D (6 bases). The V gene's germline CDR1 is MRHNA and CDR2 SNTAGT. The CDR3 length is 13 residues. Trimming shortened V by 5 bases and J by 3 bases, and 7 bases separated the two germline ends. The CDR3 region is CASSPGDTGELFF. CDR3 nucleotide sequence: TGTGCCAGCAGTCCGGGGGACACCGGGGAGCTGTTTTTT.

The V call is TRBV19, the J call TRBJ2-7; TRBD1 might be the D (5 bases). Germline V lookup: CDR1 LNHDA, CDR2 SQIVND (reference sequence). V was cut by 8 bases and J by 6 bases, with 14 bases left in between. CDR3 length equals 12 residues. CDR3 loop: CASGPRDSEQYF. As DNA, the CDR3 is TGTGCCAGTGGACCCAGGGATTCCGAGCAGTACTTC.

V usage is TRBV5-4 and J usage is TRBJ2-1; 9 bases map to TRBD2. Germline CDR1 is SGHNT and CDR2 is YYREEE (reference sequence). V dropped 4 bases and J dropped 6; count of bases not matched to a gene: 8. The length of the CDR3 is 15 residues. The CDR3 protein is CASSPLAGATNEQFF. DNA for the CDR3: TGTGCCAGCAGCCCCTTAGCGGGGGCTACCAATGAGCAGTTCTTC. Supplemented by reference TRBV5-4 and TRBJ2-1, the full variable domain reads ETGVTQSPTHLIKTRGQQVTLRCSSQSGHNTVSWYQQALGQGPQFIFQYYREEENGRGNFPPRFSGLQFPNYSSELNVNALELDDSALYLCASSPLAGATNEQFFGPGTRLTVL.

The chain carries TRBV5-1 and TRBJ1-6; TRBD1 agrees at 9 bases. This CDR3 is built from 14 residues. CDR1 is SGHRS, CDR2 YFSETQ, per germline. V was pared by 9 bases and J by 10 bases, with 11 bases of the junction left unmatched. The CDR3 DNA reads TGCGCCACCCGGGTGGGACAGGGTCTCTCACCCCTCCACTTT. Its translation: CATRVGQGLSPLHF.

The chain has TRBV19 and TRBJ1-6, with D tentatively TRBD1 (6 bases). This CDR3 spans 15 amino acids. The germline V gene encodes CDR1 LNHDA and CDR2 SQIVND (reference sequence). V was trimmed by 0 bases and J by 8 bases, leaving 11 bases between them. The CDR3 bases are TGTGCCAGTAGTATAGATTGGGACAATTATTCACCCCTCCACTTT. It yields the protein CASSIDWDNYSPLHF.

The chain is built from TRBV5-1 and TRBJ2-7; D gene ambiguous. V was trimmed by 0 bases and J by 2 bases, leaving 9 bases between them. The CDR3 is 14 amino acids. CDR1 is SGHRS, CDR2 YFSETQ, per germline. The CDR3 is CASSLGSGPYEQYF. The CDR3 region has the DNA TGCGCCAGCAGCTTGGGGTCAGGCCCCTACGAGCAGTACTTC. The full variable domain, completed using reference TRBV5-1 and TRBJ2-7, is KAGVTQTPRYLIKTRGQQVTLSCSPISGHRSVSWYQQTPGQGLQFLFEYFSETQRNKGNFPGRFSGRQFSNSRSEMNVSTLELGDSALYLCASSLGSGPYEQYFGPGTRLTVT.

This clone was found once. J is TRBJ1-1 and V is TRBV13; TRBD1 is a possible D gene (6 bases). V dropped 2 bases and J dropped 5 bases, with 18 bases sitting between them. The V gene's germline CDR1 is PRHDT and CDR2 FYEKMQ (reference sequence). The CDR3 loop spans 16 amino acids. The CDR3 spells CASSLPGQSVGTEAFF. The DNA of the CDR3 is TGTGCCAGCAGCTTACCCGGACAGTCAGTTGGGACTGAAGCTTTCTTT.

The CDR3 region has the DNA TGTGCCAGCAGTGAACAGAAGAATCAGCCCCAGCATTTT. Translated, it gives CASSEQKNQPQHF. The genes are TRBV6-4 and TRBJ1-5; D gene unclear. Per the germline V gene, CDR1 is MRHNA and CDR2 is SNTAGT. V was clipped by 3 bases and J by 4 bases, with 7 bases between them. The CDR3 is 13 residues long.

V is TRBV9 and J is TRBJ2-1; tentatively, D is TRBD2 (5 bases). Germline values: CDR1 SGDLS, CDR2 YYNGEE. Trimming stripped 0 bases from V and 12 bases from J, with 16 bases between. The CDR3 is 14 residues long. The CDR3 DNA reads TGTGCCAGCAGCGTAGGGGAGCGGAGGCACGGGCAGTTCTTC. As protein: CASSVGERRHGQFF. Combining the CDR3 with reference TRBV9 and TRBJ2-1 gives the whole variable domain DSGVTQTPKHLITATGQRVTLRCSPRSGDLSVYWYQQSLDQGLQFLIQYYNGEERAKGNILERFSAQQFPDLHSELNLSSLELGDSALYFCASSVGERRHGQFFGPGTRLTVL.

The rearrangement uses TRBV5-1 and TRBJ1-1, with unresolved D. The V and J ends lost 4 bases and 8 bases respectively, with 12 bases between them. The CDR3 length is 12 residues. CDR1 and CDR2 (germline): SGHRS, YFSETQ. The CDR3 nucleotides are TGCGCCAGCAGCGCACGTTCGGGGGAAGCTTTCTTT. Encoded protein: CASSARSGEAFF.

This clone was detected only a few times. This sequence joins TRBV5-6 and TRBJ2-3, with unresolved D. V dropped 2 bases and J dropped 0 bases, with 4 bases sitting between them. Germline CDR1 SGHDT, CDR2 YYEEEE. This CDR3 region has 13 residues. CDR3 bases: TGTGCCAGCAGCTTACAGAGCACAGATACGCAGTATTTT. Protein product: CASSLQSTDTQYF.

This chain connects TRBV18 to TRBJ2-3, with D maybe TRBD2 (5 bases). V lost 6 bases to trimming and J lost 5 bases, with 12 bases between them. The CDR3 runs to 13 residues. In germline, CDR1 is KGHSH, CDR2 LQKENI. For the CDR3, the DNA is TGTGCCAGCTCCCAAGCGGTGGGAGATACGCAGTATTTT. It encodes CASSQAVGDTQYF.